This T cell receptor beta chain was recorded in a study of graft-versus-host responses after intestinal transplantation. Study as a whole: As for transplant type, recipients had multivisceral, liver-intestinal, or isolated intestinal grafts. Anti-thymocyte globulin served as induction for all recipients, who then took tacrolimus and steroids for two to three years.

Of note for this clone: Antigen: not known.

Points from the study as a whole: GvH clones were identified in recipient marrow, with some first appearing in ileum or blood.

Profiled with immunoSEQ multiplex PCR; TCRdb holds only in-frame clones, not every one. The table has 93,000 or so clones, 93% seen once. Trimming removed 5 bases from V and 0 bases from J, with 12 bases in between. This CDR3 spans 15 amino acids. Germline V CDR1 and CDR2: SSHAT, FNYEAQ (reference sequence). The sample consisted of unstimulated CD8+ T cells sorted from spleen or lymph node cells, taken before intestinal transplant. J is TRBJ2-3 and V is TRBV7-7; D gene ambiguous. This receptor was obtained from a human donor who received an intestinal transplant. The CDR3 protein is CASSRLLTSTDTQYF. Here the CDR3 DNA reads TGTGCCAGCAGCCGCCTCTTAACTAGCACAGATACGCAGTATTTT.